Presented here are 10 T cell receptor beta chains from one specimen sequenced in a study of T cell responses to AZD1222 COVID-19 vaccine. Sequencing used immunoSEQ multiplex PCR; TCRdb keeps in-frame clones, though not all of them. The data contain some 140,000 clones, about 88% of them singletons. The source material was peripheral blood, sampled on day 0 of AZD1222 vaccination. These receptors came from an adult in good health.

This sequence joins TRBV28 and TRBJ2-7; possible D gene TRBD2, 5 bases. Looked up from germline, CDR1 is MDHEN and CDR2 is SYDVKM. V was shortened by 8 bases and J by 1 base, with 12 bases between the two germline ends. This CDR3 is 13 amino acids long. CDR3 coding DNA: TGTGCCAGCGGTCGTGGGGAGTCCTACGAGCAGTACTTC. Protein sequence: CASGRGESYEQYF.

V and J are TRBV6-5 and TRBJ1-4, with unresolved D. CDR1 and CDR2 (germline): MNHEY, SVGAGI. Trimming removed 7 bases from V and 7 bases from J, with 16 bases in between. The CDR3 runs 14 residues. The CDR3 sequence is CASTPHGGGEKLFF. The CDR3 coding sequence is TGTGCCAGCACCCCGCACGGAGGAGGTGAAAAACTGTTTTTT.

The rearrangement links TRBV28 to TRBJ1-2; the D gene is possibly TRBD1 (6 bases). The CDR3 totals 14 residues. Trimming cost V 6 bases and J 4 bases, with 15 bases left between them. CDR1 is MDHEN, CDR2 SYDVKM, per germline. The CDR3, as DNA: TGTGCCAGCAGCTCCGGGACATTCATCTATGGCTACACCTTC. This gives the protein CASSSGTFIYGYTF.

V usage is TRBV7-2 and J usage is TRBJ2-1, with D tentatively TRBD1 (5 bases). Per the germline V gene, CDR1 is SGHTA and CDR2 is FQGNSA. The CDR3 has 14 amino acids. Trimming removed 6 bases from V and 6 bases from J, with 15 bases in between. The CDR3 nucleotides read TGTGCCAGCAGATCGCCTAATAGGGGCAATGAGCAGTTCTTC. This codes for CASRSPNRGNEQFF.

V usage is TRBV6-2 or TRBV6-3 and J usage is TRBJ2-1; D call uncertain. Germline V gene lookup returns CDR1 MNHEY and CDR2 SVGEGT. The CDR3 has 11 amino acids. V shed 5 bases and J shed 8 bases, with 7 bases lying between them. CDR3 sequence reads: CASSDRHEQFF. Written as DNA, the CDR3 is TGTGCCAGCAGTGACCGGCATGAGCAGTTCTTC.

This clone was detected a few times. The rearrangement links TRBV19 to TRBJ2-7; tentative D call: TRBD2 (5 bases). The germline CDR1 and CDR2 sequences are LNHDA and SQIVND (reference sequence). CDR3 size: 14 residues. Trimming shortened V by 3 bases and J by 3 bases, and 12 bases separated the two germline ends. In nucleotides, the CDR3 is TGTGCCAGTAGTATTACGGGAATAGGCTACGAGCAGTACTTC. It yields the protein CASSITGIGYEQYF.

The rearrangement joins TRBV6-6 to TRBJ2-7, with unresolved D. The CDR3 loop spans 12 amino acids. Between the trimmed V and J ends, which lost 2 bases and 4 bases, there was a span of 6 bases. Germline V gives CDR1 MNHNY, CDR2 SVGAGI (reference sequence). The CDR3 region is CASSYGVYEQYF. The DNA for the CDR3 is TGTGCCAGCAGTTACGGGGTTTACGAGCAGTACTTC.

DNA for the CDR3: TGTGCCAGCAGCTTAGGGATCTTGGAGACCCAGTACTTC. Its protein product is CASSLGILETQYF. The rearrangement links TRBV7-2 to TRBJ2-5; the D is unclear. The germline CDR1 and CDR2 sequences are SGHTA and FQGNSA. V was cut by 1 base and J by 5 bases, with 8 bases left in between. This CDR3 spans 13 amino acids.

About this clone: Relative to the germline gene, one junction end is altered; a read error may explain this. This rearrangement joins TRBV5-6 to TRBJ2-7; D could derive from TRBD1 or TRBD2 (5 bases each). Per germline, CDR1 SGHDT and CDR2 YYEEEE. CDR3 size: 11 residues. The CDR3 DNA sequence: TGTGCCAGCAGCTTGCGGGACGAACAGTACTTC. Residues: CASSLRDEQYF.

The chain is built from TRBV12-5 and TRBJ1-2; D is ambiguous. CDR3 length: 13 residues. Germline V gene lookup returns CDR1 LGHNT and CDR2 FRNRAP. Between the trimmed V and J ends, which lost 2 bases and 7 bases, there was a span of 11 bases. The CDR3 reads CASGLPLTGGYTF. In DNA form, the CDR3 reads TGTGCTAGTGGTTTGCCCCTGACCGGTGGCTACACCTTC. Supplemented by reference TRBV12-5 and TRBJ1-2, the full variable domain reads DARVTQTPRHKVTEMGQEVTMRCQPILGHNTVFWYRQTMMQGLELLAYFRNRAPLDDSGMPKDRFSAEMPDATLATLKIQPSEPRDSAVYFCASGLPLTGGYTFGSGTRLTVV.